The 9 T cell receptor beta chains below were found in one sample sequenced in a study of CD8+CD57+ T cells in acquired aplastic anemia (dated by TCRdb to 2016 to 2019). The instrument was an Illumina HiSeq 2000. TCR beta VDJ combination and CDR3 sequence profiling used genomic DNA as the template. TCRdb redid the processing of the public reads, applying fastp at Q25 and MiXCR, and retained in-frame beta chains. One record per CDR3 amino acid sequence lists the most common genes and DNA. The sample profile shows hundreds of thousands of distinct CDR3 sequences; more than 25% of them were found once. Less than 1% of the sample is held by the ten biggest clonotypes. Patients chosen for sequencing had shown expansion of CD8+CD57+ cells by flow cytometry. The sequenced material came from sorted CD4+, CD8+, or CD8+CD57+ T cells (not recorded which) from PBMCs. Every receptor here comes from a human donor with aplastic anemia.

This clonotype was picked up one time. The chain uses TRBV20-1 and TRBJ1-1; D ambiguous. V lost 5 bases and J 6 bases, leaving 16 bases between the germline ends. There are 13 residues in the CDR3. The V gene's germline CDR1 is DFQATT and CDR2 SNEGSKA (reference sequence). CDR3: CSAAGQAGAEAFF. The CDR3 DNA is TGCAGTGCTGCCGGGCAGGCCGGCGCTGAAGCTTTCTTT.

In this sample, this clonotype turned up many times. The V and J genes are TRBV19 and TRBJ1-4, with D possibly TRBD1 on 6 matching bases. V was trimmed by 1 base and J by 4 bases, leaving 7 bases between them. This CDR3 has 14 amino acids. Germline V CDR1 and CDR2: LNHDA, SQIVND (reference sequence). CDR3 sequence: CASSIVRGNEKLFF. For the CDR3, the DNA is TGTGCCAGTAGTATAGTCAGGGGTAATGAAAAACTGTTTTTT.

As to this clonotype: Mismatch with germline at one junction end may stem from a read error. This chain uses TRBV6-1 with TRBJ1-6; no clear D. CDR1 is MNHNS and CDR2 is SASEGT in the germline V gene. CDR3 length equals 14 residues. The CDR3 sequence is CASSGAPPNSPLHF. For the CDR3, the DNA is TGTGCCAGTAGTGGAGCCCCACCGAATTCACCCCTCCACTTT.

The chain combines TRBV19 with TRBJ1-5; D is uncertain. The CDR3 consists of 14 residues. Germline values: CDR1 LNHDA, CDR2 SQIVND (reference sequence). Trimming cost V 4 bases and J 3 bases, with 10 bases left between them. CDR3 in DNA: TGTGCCAGTAGTACGGGCCGCGTCAATCAGCCCCAGCATTTT. This sequence encodes CASSTGRVNQPQHF.

This chain uses TRBV15 with TRBJ1-5, with 9 bases aligning to TRBD1. This CDR3 is built from 15 residues. Germline V gene data show CDR1 as LNHNV and CDR2 as YYDKDF (reference sequence). V was clipped by 1 base and J by 2 bases; unmatched bases: 0. The CDR3 region is CATSRGTGGNQPQHF. The CDR3 nucleotides read TGTGCCACCAGCAGAGGGACAGGGGGCAATCAGCCCCAGCATTTT.

This clonotype was seen a few times. The rearrangement uses TRBV10-3 and TRBJ2-2; D call uncertain. CDR1 is ENHRY and CDR2 is SYGVKD in the germline V gene. This CDR3 contains 16 residues. V lost 10 bases and J 5 bases, leaving 23 bases between the germline ends. CDR3 DNA: TGTGCCAGCAGCTACGATATGGGTATTGTGACCGGGGAGCTGTTTTTT. It yields the protein CASSYDMGIVTGELFF.

The gene calls are TRBV20-1 and TRBJ1-1; D call uncertain. The CDR3 consists of 13 residues. Trimming left V 1 base short and J 1 base short, with 7 bases between. The germline V gene encodes CDR1 DFQATT and CDR2 SNEGSKA (reference sequence). CDR3 coding DNA: TGCAGTGCTAGAGCCGCAGCGAACACTGAAGCTTTCTTT. It specifies CSARAAANTEAFF.

This clonotype was counted at least ten times. The CDR3 here is CAIREQGPNYGYTF. CDR3 nucleotide sequence: TGTGCCATCAGGGAACAGGGACCAAACTATGGCTACACCTTC. This sequence joins TRBV10-3 and TRBJ1-2, with D possibly being TRBD1 (6 bases). This CDR3 region has 14 residues. Germline V gene sequence: CDR1 ENHRY, CDR2 SYGVKD. V lost 6 bases and J lost 2, with 13 bases in between.

This clonotype was seen many times. CDR3 DNA: TGTGCCAGCACCCCAGGCGGCCCCGGGACGCAGTATTTT. Amino acid sequence: CASTPGGPGTQYF. This chain uses TRBV2 with TRBJ2-3; D ambiguous. Trimming took off 7 bases at V and 9 bases at J, with 17 bases between the two ends. The CDR3 loop spans 13 amino acids. Per the germline V gene, CDR1 is SNHLY and CDR2 is FYNNEI.